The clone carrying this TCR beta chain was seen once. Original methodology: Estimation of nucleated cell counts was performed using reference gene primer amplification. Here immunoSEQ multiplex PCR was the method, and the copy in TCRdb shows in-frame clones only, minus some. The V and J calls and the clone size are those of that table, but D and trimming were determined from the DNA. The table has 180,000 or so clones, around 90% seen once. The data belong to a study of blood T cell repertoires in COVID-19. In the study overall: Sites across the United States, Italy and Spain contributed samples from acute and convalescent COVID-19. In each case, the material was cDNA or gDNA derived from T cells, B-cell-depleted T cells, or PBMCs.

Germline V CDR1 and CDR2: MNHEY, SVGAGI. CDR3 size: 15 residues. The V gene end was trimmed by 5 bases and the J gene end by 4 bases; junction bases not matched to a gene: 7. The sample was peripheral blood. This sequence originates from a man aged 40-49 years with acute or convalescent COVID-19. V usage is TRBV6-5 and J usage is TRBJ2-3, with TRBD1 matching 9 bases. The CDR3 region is CASSQPGQGADTQYF. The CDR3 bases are TGTGCCAGCAGTCAACCGGGACAGGGCGCAGATACGCAGTATTTT.